These T cell receptor beta chains were read from a single sample in a study of cytomegalovirus exposure and HLA in healthy donors. The data were produced by immunoSEQ multiplex PCR, yet TCRdb's version contains in-frame clones alone and is incomplete. Seen here are hundreds of thousands of clones, roughly 91% observed once, and the top ten hold roughly 1%. Sequenced input: PBMCs. These receptors all come from a woman under 30 in good health and CMV-seronegative. CDR3s include the opening cysteine and the closing phenylalanine or tryptophan. Each record gives: CDR3 protein, CDR3 DNA, J gene, D gene, clone size, V gene. A D gene is named only where the DNA matches it firmly. Some rows mark clone size as missing; the rest say once, few, many or name a class of expanded clone.

CDR3aa: CASSVNSGGLTDTQYF
CDR3nt: TGTGCCAGCAGCGTTAATAGCGGGGGCCTCACAGATACGCAGTATTTT
j_gene: TRBJ2-3
d_gene: TRBD2
abundance: NA
v_gene: TRBV9

CDR3aa: CSVVSAYQTQYF
CDR3nt: TGCAGCGTTGTAAGCGCTTACCAGACCCAGTACTTC
j_gene: TRBJ2-5
d_gene: NA
abundance: NA
v_gene: TRBV29-1

CDR3aa: CASSFAGAGSEQFF
CDR3nt: TGTGCCAGCAGTTTTGCGGGAGCAGGGAGTGAGCAGTTCTTC
j_gene: TRBJ2-1
d_gene: TRBD2
abundance: NA
v_gene: TRBV27

CDR3aa: CASSLGQGDPYEQYF
CDR3nt: TGTGCCAGCAGCTTGGGGCAGGGGGACCCCTACGAGCAGTACTTC
j_gene: TRBJ2-7
d_gene: TRBD1
abundance: NA
v_gene: TRBV7-7

CDR3aa: CASSIGGRRIADTQYF
CDR3nt: TGTGCCAGTAGTATAGGAGGGCGCCGTATCGCAGATACGCAGTATTTT
j_gene: TRBJ2-3
d_gene: NA
abundance: NA
v_gene: TRBV19

CDR3aa: CASSLRWTGGSYEQYF
CDR3nt: TGTGCCAGCAGCTTACGCTGGACAGGGGGCTCCTACGAGCAGTACTTC
j_gene: TRBJ2-7
d_gene: TRBD1
abundance: few
v_gene: TRBV11-3

CDR3aa: CASSYRQTGSKDEQYF
CDR3nt: TGTGCCAGCAGTTACCGACAGACAGGGAGTAAGGACGAGCAGTACTTC
j_gene: TRBJ2-7
d_gene: TRBD1
abundance: NA
v_gene: TRBV6-5

CDR3aa: CASRGQANTGELFF
CDR3nt: TGTGCCAGTAGGGGACAGGCGAACACCGGGGAGCTGTTTTTT
j_gene: TRBJ2-2
d_gene: TRBD1
abundance: NA
v_gene: TRBV19

CDR3aa: CASTEEDRLEQYF
CDR3nt: TGTGCCAGCACCGAAGAGGACAGGCTCGAGCAGTACTTC
j_gene: TRBJ2-7
d_gene: TRBD1
abundance: NA
v_gene: TRBV2

CDR3aa: CASSESSGRTDTQYF
CDR3nt: TGCGCCAGCAGTGAGTCAAGCGGCCGCACAGATACGCAGTATTTT
j_gene: TRBJ2-3
d_gene: NA
abundance: once
v_gene: TRBV10-2

CDR3aa: CASSPWSSYEQYF
CDR3nt: TGTGCCAGCAGTCCCTGGAGCTCCTACGAGCAGTACTTC
j_gene: TRBJ2-7
d_gene: NA
abundance: NA
v_gene: TRBV2

CDR3aa: CASSLREGKYLSSYNEQFF
CDR3nt: TGCGCCAGCAGCTTGCGGGAGGGCAAATATCTTAGCTCCTACAATGAGCAGTTCTTC
j_gene: TRBJ2-1
d_gene: TRBD2
abundance: once
v_gene: TRBV5-1

CDR3aa: CASRTTGGDEKLFF
CDR3nt: TGTGCCAGTAGAACTACAGGGGGCGACGAAAAACTGTTTTTT
j_gene: TRBJ1-4
d_gene: TRBD1
abundance: NA
v_gene: TRBV19

CDR3aa: CASNASSGRAKDTGELFF
CDR3nt: TGTGCCAGCAACGCGTCTAGCGGGAGGGCCAAGGACACCGGGGAGCTGTTTTTT
j_gene: TRBJ2-2
d_gene: TRBD2
abundance: NA
v_gene: TRBV27

CDR3aa: CARIPTGTSPYEQYF
CDR3nt: TGTGCCAGAATTCCTACCGGGACATCTCCCTACGAGCAGTACTTC
j_gene: TRBJ2-7
d_gene: NA
abundance: NA
v_gene: TRBV6-5

CDR3aa: CSGRGGADTQYF
CDR3nt: TGCAGCGGGAGGGGGGGAGCAGATACGCAGTATTTT
j_gene: TRBJ2-3
d_gene: NA
abundance: NA
v_gene: TRBV29-1

CDR3aa: CASSRDRVFSGANVLTF
CDR3nt: TGTGCCAGCAGCCGAGACAGGGTCTTTTCTGGGGCCAACGTCCTGACTTTC
j_gene: TRBJ2-6
d_gene: TRBD1
abundance: NA
v_gene: TRBV7-8

CDR3aa: CASSLDTGTLAYNEQFF
CDR3nt: TGTGCCAGCAGCTTAGACACGGGGACTCTAGCTTACAATGAGCAGTTCTTC
j_gene: TRBJ2-1
d_gene: NA
abundance: NA
v_gene: TRBV7-6

CDR3aa: CATSRGDRANEQYF
CDR3nt: TGTGCCACCAGCAGAGGGGACAGGGCCAACGAGCAGTACTTC
j_gene: TRBJ2-7
d_gene: TRBD1
abundance: NA
v_gene: TRBV15

CDR3aa: CASSPGDRVVEAQYF
CDR3nt: TGTGCCAGCAGCCCAGGGGACAGGGTTGTGGAAGCCCAGTACTTC
j_gene: TRBJ2-5
d_gene: TRBD1
abundance: NA
v_gene: TRBV7-2

CDR3aa: CASSSTYEQYF
CDR3nt: TGTGCCAGCAGCTCAACCTACGAGCAGTACTTC
j_gene: TRBJ2-7
d_gene: NA
abundance: NA
v_gene: TRBV7-9

CDR3aa: CASRPNRGGNEQFF
CDR3nt: TGTGCCAGCAGGCCAAACAGGGGCGGCAATGAGCAGTTCTTC
j_gene: TRBJ2-1
d_gene: TRBD1
abundance: NA
v_gene: TRBV7-2

CDR3aa: CASSQVRQGSSRQPQHF
CDR3nt: TGCGCCAGCAGCCAAGTTCGGCAGGGCAGTTCTCGGCAGCCCCAGCATTTT
j_gene: TRBJ1-5
d_gene: NA
abundance: NA
v_gene: TRBV4-1

CDR3aa: CASRLTVTGELFF
CDR3nt: TGTGCCAGCAGATTGACAGTAACCGGGGAGCTGTTTTTT
j_gene: TRBJ2-2
d_gene: NA
abundance: NA
v_gene: TRBV2

CDR3aa: CATSRKTRSVTDTQYF
CDR3nt: TGTGCCACCAGCAGAAAGACTAGGTCTGTCACAGATACGCAGTATTTT
j_gene: TRBJ2-3
d_gene: NA
abundance: NA
v_gene: TRBV15

CDR3aa: CAWSWRPETQYF
CDR3nt: TGTGCCTGGAGTTGGCGGCCAGAGACCCAGTACTTC
j_gene: TRBJ2-5
d_gene: NA
abundance: NA
v_gene: TRBV30

CDR3aa: CASSLSGRGDQPQHF
CDR3nt: TGCGCCAGCAGCTTGTCGGGCAGGGGGGATCAGCCCCAGCATTTT
j_gene: TRBJ1-5
d_gene: TRBD1
abundance: NA
v_gene: TRBV5-1

CDR3aa: CASSYIRNSYEQYF
CDR3nt: TGTGCCAGCAGTTACATCCGTAACTCCTACGAGCAGTACTTC
j_gene: TRBJ2-7
d_gene: NA
abundance: NA
v_gene: TRBV6-5

CDR3aa: CASSLLRGPAREGGELFF
CDR3nt: TGTGCCAGCAGTTTACTCAGGGGCCCCGCTCGGGAGGGCGGGGAGCTGTTTTTT
j_gene: TRBJ2-2
d_gene: TRBD2
abundance: NA
v_gene: TRBV27

CDR3aa: CASSSDRYHEQYF
CDR3nt: TGTGCCAGTAGTTCGGACAGGTACCACGAGCAGTACTTC
j_gene: TRBJ2-7
d_gene: TRBD1
abundance: few
v_gene: TRBV19

CDR3aa: CASSSYYEQYF
CDR3nt: TGTGCCAGCAGCTCTTACTACGAGCAGTACTTC
j_gene: TRBJ2-7
d_gene: NA
abundance: NA
v_gene: TRBV7-9

CDR3aa: CAIMGATGPYGYTF
CDR3nt: TGTGCCATCATGGGCGCGACAGGACCTTATGGCTACACCTTC
j_gene: TRBJ1-2
d_gene: NA
abundance: NA
v_gene: TRBV10-3

CDR3aa: CASSIYLDRGYGYTF
CDR3nt: TGTGCCAGTAGTATTTACTTGGACAGGGGTTATGGCTACACCTTC
j_gene: TRBJ1-2
d_gene: TRBD1
abundance: NA
v_gene: TRBV19

CDR3aa: CASSFAGWRSYGYTF
CDR3nt: TGTGCCAGCAGTTTCGCAGGGTGGCGGAGCTATGGCTACACCTTC
j_gene: TRBJ1-2
d_gene: NA
abundance: NA
v_gene: TRBV27

CDR3aa: CASSPRGQGPSGANVLTF
CDR3nt: TGTGCCAGCTCACCTCGGGGACAGGGGCCCTCTGGGGCCAACGTCCTGACTTTC
j_gene: TRBJ2-6
d_gene: TRBD1
abundance: NA
v_gene: TRBV18

CDR3aa: CASSLSFGDLRGQYF
CDR3nt: TGTGCCAGCAGCTTGTCATTTGGGGATCTACGAGGGCAGTACTTC
j_gene: TRBJ2-5
d_gene: NA
abundance: NA
v_gene: TRBV7-6

CDR3aa: CSARERTEAFF
CDR3nt: TGCAGTGCTAGAGAGCGAACTGAAGCTTTCTTT
j_gene: TRBJ1-1
d_gene: NA
abundance: NA
v_gene: TRBV20-1